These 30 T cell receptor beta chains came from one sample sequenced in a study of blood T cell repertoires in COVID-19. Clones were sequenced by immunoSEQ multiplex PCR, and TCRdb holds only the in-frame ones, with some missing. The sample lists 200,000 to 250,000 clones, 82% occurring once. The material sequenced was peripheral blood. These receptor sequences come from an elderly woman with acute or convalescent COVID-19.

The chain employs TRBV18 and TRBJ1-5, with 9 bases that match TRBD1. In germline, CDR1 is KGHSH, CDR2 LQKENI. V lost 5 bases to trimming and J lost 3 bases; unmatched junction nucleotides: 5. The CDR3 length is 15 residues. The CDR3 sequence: CASSAQGANNQPQHF. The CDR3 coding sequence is TGTGCCAGCTCAGCACAGGGGGCAAACAATCAGCCCCAGCATTTT.

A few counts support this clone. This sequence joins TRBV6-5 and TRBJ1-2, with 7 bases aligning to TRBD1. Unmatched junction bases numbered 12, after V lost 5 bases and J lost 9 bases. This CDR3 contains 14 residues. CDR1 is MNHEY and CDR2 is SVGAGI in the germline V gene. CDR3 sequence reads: CASSRSGTAESYTF. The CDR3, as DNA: TGTGCCAGCAGTAGATCCGGGACAGCTGAGAGCTACACCTTC.

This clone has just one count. The CDR3 region has the DNA TGTGCCTGGAGTCCTAGGCGGGAGCAGTTCTTC. This codes for CAWSPRREQFF. V is TRBV30 and J is TRBJ2-1; D is uncertain. CDR1 and CDR2 (germline): GTSNPN, SVGIG (reference sequence). Trimming took off 2 bases at V and 10 bases at J, with 9 bases between the two ends. This CDR3 contains 11 residues.

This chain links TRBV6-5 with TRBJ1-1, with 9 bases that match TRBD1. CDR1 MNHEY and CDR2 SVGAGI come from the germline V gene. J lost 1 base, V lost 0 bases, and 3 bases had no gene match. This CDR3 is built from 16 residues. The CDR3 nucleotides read TGTGCCAGCAGTTACTCGGACAGGGGAGCGAACACTGAAGCTTTCTTT. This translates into CASSYSDRGANTEAFF.

CDR3 loop: CASRGGDTEAFF. DNA of the CDR3: TGTGCCAGCCGCGGGGGGGACACTGAAGCTTTCTTT. The chain couples TRBV6-4 to TRBJ1-1, with a possible D match to TRBD1 (5 bases). Trimming shortened V by 8 bases and J by 3 bases, and 10 bases separated the two germline ends. Germline V CDR1 and CDR2: MRHNA, SNTAGT. CDR3 length: 12 residues.

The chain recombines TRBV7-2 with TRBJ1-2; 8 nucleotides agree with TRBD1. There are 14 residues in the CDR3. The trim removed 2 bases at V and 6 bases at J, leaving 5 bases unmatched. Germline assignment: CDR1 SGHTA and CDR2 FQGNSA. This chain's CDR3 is CASSLLGRGHGYTF. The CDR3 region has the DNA TGTGCCAGCAGCTTATTGGGCAGGGGGCATGGCTACACCTTC.

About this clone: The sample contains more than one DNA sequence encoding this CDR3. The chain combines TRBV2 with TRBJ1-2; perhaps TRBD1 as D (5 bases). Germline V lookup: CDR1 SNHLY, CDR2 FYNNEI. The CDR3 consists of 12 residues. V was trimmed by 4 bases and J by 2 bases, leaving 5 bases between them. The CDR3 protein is CASSGQNYGYTF. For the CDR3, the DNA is TGTGCCAGCAGTGGACAGAACTATGGCTACACCTTC.

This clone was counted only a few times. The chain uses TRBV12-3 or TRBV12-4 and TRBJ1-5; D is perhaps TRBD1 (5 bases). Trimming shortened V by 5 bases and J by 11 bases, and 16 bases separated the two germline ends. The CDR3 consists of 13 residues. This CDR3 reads CASSPGGARAQHF. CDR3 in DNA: TGTGCCAGCAGTCCCGGAGGGGCTAGAGCCCAGCATTTT.

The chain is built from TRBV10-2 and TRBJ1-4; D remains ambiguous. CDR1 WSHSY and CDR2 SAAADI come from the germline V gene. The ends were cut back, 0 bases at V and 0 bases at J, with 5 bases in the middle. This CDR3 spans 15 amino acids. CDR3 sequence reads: CASSESLATNEKLFF. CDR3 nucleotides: TGCGCCAGCAGTGAGTCCCTTGCAACTAATGAAAAACTGTTTTTT.

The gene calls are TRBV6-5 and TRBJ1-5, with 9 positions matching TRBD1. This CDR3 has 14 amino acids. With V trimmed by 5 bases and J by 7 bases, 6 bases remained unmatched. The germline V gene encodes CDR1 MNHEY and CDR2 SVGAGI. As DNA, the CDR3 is TGTGCCAGCAGTCCACAGGGGGCGAGGCAGCCCCAGCATTTT. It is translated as CASSPQGARQPQHF.

The CDR3 DNA follows: TGTGCCTGGAAGGGGGTGGGGGCTGAAGCTTTCTTT. This codes for CAWKGVGAEAFF. V and J are TRBV30 and TRBJ1-1; a possible D gene is TRBD1 (6 bases). Germline CDR1 GTSNPN, CDR2 SVGIG (reference sequence). V was shortened by 4 bases and J by 6 bases, with 12 bases between the two germline ends. CDR3 length equals 12 residues.

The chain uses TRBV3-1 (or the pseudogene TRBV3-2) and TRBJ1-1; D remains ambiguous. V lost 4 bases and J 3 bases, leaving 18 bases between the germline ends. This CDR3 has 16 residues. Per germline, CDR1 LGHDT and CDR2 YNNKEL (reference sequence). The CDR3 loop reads CASSLGWGSAYTEAFF. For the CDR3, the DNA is TGTGCCAGCAGCCTGGGCTGGGGTAGCGCGTACACTGAAGCTTTCTTT.

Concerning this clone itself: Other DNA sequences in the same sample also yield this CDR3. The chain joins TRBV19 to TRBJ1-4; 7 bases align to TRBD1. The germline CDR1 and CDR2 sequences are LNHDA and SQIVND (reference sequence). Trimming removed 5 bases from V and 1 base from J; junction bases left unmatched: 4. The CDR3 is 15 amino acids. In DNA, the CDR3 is TGTGCCAGTAGTCCGAGACAGGGAACTAATGAAAAACTGTTTTTT. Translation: CASSPRQGTNEKLFF.

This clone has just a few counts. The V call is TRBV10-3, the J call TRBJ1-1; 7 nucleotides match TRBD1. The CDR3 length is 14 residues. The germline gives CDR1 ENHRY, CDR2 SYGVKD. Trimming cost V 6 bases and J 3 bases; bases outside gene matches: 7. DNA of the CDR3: TGTGCCATCAGGGGGACAGACGGGGACACTGAAGCTTTCTTT. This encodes CAIRGTDGDTEAFF.

As DNA, the CDR3 is TGTGCCAGCAGCTCACAGGGCAATGAGCAGTTCTTC. The encoded protein is CASSSQGNEQFF. The chain has TRBV7-6 and TRBJ2-1; possibly TRBD1 for D (6 bases). The CDR3 covers 12 residues. Germline CDR1 SGHVS, CDR2 FNYEAQ. V was trimmed by 4 bases and J by 6 bases, leaving 7 bases between them.

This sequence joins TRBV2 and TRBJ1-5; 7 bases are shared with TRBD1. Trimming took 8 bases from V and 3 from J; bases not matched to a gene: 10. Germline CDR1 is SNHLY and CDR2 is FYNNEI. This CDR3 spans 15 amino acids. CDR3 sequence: CASRKVGQPNQPQHF. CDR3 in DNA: TGTGCCAGCCGAAAGGTGGGACAGCCCAATCAGCCCCAGCATTTT. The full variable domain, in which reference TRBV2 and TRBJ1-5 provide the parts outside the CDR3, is EPEVTQTPSHQVTQMGQEVILRCVPISNHLYFYWYRQILGQKVEFLVSFYNNEISEKSEIFDDQFSVERPDGSNFTLKIRSTKLEDSAMYFCASRKVGQPNQPQHFGDGTRLSIL.

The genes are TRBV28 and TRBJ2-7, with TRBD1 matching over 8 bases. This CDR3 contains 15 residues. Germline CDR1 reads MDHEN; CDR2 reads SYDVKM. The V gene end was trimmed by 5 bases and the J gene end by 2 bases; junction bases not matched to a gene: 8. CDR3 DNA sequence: TGTGCCAGCAGTCCTCCCCCGGGACAGGCCTACGAGCAGTACTTC. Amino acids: CASSPPPGQAYEQYF.

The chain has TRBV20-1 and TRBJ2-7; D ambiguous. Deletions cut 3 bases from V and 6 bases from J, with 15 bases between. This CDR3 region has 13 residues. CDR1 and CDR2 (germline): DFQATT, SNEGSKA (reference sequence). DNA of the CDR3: TGCAGTGCTAGTGCAAGTCTAGTTCCCGAGCAGTACTTC. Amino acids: CSASASLVPEQYF.

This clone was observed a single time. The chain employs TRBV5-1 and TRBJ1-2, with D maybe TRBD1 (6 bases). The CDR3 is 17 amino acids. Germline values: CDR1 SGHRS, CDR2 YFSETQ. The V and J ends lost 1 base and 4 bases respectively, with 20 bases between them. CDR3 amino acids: CASSLLGGGGRFYGYTF. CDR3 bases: TGCGCCAGCAGCTTGTTAGGGGGTGGTGGCAGGTTCTATGGCTACACCTTC.

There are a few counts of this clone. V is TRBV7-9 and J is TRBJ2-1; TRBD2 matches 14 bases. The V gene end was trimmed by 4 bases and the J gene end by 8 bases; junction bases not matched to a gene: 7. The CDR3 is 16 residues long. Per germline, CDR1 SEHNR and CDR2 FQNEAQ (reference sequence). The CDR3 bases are TGTGCCAGCAGCTCGGGACTAGCGGGGGCCCCCGATGAGCAGTTCTTC. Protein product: CASSSGLAGAPDEQFF.

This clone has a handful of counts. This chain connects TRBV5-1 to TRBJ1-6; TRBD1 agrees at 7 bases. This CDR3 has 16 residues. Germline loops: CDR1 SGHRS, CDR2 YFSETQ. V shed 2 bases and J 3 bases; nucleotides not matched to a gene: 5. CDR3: CASSLQGTIYNSPLHF. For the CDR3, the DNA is TGCGCCAGCAGCTTACAGGGGACGATCTATAATTCACCCCTCCACTTT. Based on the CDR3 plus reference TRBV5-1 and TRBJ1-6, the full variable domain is KAGVTQTPRYLIKTRGQQVTLSCSPISGHRSVSWYQQTPGQGLQFLFEYFSETQRNKGNFPGRFSGRQFSNSRSEMNVSTLELGDSALYLCASSLQGTIYNSPLHFGNGTRLTVT.

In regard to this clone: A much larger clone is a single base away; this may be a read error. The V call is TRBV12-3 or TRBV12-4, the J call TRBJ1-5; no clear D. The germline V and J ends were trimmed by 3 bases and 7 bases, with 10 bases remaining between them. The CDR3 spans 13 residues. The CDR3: CASSFSHGQPQHF. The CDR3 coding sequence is TGTGCCAGCAGTTTTTCCCACGGGCAGCCCCAGCATTTT.

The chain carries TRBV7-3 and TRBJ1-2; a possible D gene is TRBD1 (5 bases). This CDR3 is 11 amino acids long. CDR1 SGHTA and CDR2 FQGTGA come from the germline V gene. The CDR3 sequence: CARAGPYGYTF. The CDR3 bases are TGTGCGCGGGCGGGGCCCTATGGCTACACCTTC.

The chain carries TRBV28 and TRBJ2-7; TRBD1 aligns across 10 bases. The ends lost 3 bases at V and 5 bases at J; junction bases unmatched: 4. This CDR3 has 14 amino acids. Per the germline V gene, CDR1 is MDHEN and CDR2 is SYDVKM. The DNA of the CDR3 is TGTGCCAGCAGTTTGACAGGGGGCATCAACGAGCAGTACTTC. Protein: CASSLTGGINEQYF. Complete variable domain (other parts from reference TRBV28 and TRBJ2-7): DVKVTQSSRYLVKRTGEKVFLECVQDMDHENMFWYRQDPGLGLRLIYFSYDVKMKEKGDIPEGYSVSREKKERFSLILESASTNQTSMYLCASSLTGGINEQYFGPGTRLTVT.

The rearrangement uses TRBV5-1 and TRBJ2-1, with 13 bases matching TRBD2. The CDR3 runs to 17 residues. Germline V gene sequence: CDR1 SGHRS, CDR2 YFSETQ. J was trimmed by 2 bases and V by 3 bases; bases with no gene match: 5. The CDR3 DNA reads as TGCGCCAGCAGCTGGGGGACTAGCGGGACCACCTACAATGAGCAGTTCTTC. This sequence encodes CASSWGTSGTTYNEQFF. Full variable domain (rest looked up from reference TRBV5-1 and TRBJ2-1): KAGVTQTPRYLIKTRGQQVTLSCSPISGHRSVSWYQQTPGQGLQFLFEYFSETQRNKGNFPGRFSGRQFSNSRSEMNVSTLELGDSALYLCASSWGTSGTTYNEQFFGPGTRLTVL.

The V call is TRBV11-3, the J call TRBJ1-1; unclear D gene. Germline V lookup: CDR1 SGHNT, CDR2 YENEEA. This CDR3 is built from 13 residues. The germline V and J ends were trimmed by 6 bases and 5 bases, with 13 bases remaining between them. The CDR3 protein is CASSFPGRTEAFF. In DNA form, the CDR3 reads TGTGCCAGCAGTTTTCCGGGGAGAACTGAAGCTTTCTTT.

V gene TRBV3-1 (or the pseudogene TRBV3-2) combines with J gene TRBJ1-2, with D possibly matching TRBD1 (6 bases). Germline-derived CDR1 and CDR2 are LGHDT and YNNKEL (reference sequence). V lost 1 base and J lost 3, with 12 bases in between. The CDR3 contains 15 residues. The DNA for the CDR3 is TGTGCCAGCAGCCAAGGTTGGGCAGGGGACTATGGCTACACCTTC. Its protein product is CASSQGWAGDYGYTF.

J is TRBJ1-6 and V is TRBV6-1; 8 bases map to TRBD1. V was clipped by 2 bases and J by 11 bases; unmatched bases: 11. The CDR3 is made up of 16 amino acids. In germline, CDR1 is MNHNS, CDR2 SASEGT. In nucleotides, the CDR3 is TGTGCCAGCAGTGAAACTCTAACAGGGGGGCTAACACCCCTCCACTTT. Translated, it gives CASSETLTGGLTPLHF.

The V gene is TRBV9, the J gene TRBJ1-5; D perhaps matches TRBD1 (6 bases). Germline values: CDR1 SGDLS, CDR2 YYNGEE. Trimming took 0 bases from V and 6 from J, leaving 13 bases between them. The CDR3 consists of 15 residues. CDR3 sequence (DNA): TGTGCCAGCAGCGTAGCTCCAGGGGTCAGTCAGCCCCAGCATTTT. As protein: CASSVAPGVSQPQHF.

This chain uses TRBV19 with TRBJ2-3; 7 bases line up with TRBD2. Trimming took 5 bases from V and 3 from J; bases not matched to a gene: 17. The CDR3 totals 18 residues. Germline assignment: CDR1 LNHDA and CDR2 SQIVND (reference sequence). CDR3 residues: CASSFRDYRAKGTDTQYF. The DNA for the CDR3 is TGTGCCAGTAGTTTCCGGGACTACCGGGCCAAAGGGACAGATACGCAGTATTTT. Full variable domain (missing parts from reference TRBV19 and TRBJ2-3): DGGITQSPKYLFRKEGQNVTLSCEQNLNHDAMYWYRQDPGQGLRLIYYSQIVNDFQKGDIAEGYSVSREKKESFPLTVTSAQKNPTAFYLCASSFRDYRAKGTDTQYFGPGTRLTVL.